The 2 T cell receptor beta chains reported below all come from one sample, sequenced in a study of blood T cell repertoires in COVID-19. Sequencing was performed with immunoSEQ multiplex PCR; in TCRdb, only in-frame clones are kept and a portion is missing. The repertoire holds about 90,000 clones, less than 85% seen once, with more than 6.5% in the top ten. Sequenced input: peripheral blood. The source is a man between 65 and 85 years old with acute or convalescent COVID-19.

This clone was counted once. The chain carries TRBV24-1 and TRBJ2-7; D is possibly TRBD1 (5 bases). Trimming took 6 bases from V and 3 from J, leaving 17 bases between them. This CDR3 region has 15 residues. Germline CDR1 and CDR2: KGHDR and SFDVKD. CDR3 DNA sequence: TGTGCCACCAGTCCCCCGTATGGGGCGGTCTACGAGCAGTACTTC. Protein product: CATSPPYGAVYEQYF.

The chain carries TRBV5-4 and TRBJ1-3; D is uncertain. This CDR3 region has 14 residues. Germline-derived CDR1 and CDR2 are SGHNT and YYREEE (reference sequence). The V and J ends lost 3 bases and 4 bases respectively, with 11 bases between them. CDR3 in DNA: TGTGCCAGCAGCTCGTGGGCAGTCGGAAACACCATATATTTT. Amino acid sequence: CASSSWAVGNTIYF. The variable domain in full, completed from reference TRBV5-4 and TRBJ1-3, reads ETGVTQSPTHLIKTRGQQVTLRCSSQSGHNTVSWYQQALGQGPQFIFQYYREEENGRGNFPPRFSGLQFPNYSSELNVNALELDDSALYLCASSSWAVGNTIYFGEGSWLTVV.